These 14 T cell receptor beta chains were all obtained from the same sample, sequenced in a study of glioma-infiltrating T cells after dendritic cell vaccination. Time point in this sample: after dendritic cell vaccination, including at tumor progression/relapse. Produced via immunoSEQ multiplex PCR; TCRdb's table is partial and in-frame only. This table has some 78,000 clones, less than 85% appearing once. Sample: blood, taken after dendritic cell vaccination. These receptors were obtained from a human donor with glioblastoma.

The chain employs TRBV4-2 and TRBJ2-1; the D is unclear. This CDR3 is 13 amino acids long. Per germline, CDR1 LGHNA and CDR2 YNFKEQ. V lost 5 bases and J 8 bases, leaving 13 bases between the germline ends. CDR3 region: CASSFGSGDEQFF. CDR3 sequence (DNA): TGTGCCAGCAGCTTTGGGTCCGGAGATGAGCAGTTCTTC.

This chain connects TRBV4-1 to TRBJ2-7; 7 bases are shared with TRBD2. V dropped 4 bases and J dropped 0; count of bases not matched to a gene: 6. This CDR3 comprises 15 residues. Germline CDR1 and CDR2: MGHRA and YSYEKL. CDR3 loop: CASSPAGLSSYEQYF. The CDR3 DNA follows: TGCGCCAGCAGCCCAGCGGGGCTGAGCTCCTACGAGCAGTACTTC.

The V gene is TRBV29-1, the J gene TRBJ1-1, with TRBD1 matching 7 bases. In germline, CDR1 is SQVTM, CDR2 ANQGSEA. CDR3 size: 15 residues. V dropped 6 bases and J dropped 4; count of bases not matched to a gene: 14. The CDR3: CSVQQGGSLGTEAFF. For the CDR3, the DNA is TGCAGCGTACAGCAAGGGGGCAGCTTGGGCACTGAAGCTTTCTTT.

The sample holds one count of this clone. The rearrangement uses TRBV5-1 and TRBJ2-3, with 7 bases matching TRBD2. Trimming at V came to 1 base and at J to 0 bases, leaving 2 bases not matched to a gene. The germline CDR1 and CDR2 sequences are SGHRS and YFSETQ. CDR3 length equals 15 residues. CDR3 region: CASSLYGGSTDTQYF. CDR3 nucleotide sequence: TGCGCCAGCAGCTTGTACGGGGGGAGCACAGATACGCAGTATTTT.

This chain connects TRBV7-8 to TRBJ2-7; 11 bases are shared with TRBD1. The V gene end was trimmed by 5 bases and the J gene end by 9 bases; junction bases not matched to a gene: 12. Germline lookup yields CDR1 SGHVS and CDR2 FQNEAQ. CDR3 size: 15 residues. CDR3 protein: CASSDRDRGIVGQYF. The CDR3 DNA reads TGTGCCAGCAGCGACCGGGACAGGGGGATCGTAGGGCAGTACTTC.

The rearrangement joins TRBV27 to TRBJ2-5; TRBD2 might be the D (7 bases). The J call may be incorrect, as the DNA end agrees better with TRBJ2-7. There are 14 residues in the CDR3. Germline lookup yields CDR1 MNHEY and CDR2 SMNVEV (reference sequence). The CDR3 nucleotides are TGTGCCAGCAGTTTTGGGGGGGCTCCCTACGAGCAGTACTTC. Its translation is CASSFGGAPYEQYF.

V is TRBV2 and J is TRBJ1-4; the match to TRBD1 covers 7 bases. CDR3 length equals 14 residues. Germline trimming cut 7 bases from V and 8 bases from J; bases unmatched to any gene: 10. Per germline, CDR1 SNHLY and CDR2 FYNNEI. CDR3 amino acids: CASIPGQQGEKLFF. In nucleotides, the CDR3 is TGTGCCAGCATTCCGGGACAGCAGGGAGAAAAACTGTTTTTT.

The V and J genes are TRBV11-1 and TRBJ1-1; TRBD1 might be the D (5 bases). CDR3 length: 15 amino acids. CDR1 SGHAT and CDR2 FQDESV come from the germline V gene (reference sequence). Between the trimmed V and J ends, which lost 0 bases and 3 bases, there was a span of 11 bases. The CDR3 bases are TGTGCCAGCAGCTTAGCTTCAGGGAAGGACACTGAAGCTTTCTTT. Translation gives CASSLASGKDTEAFF.

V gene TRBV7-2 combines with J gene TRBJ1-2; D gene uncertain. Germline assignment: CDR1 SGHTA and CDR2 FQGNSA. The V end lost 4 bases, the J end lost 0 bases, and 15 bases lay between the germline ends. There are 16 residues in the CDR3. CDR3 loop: CASSSIELPTNYGYTF. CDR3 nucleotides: TGTGCCAGCAGCTCGATCGAACTTCCAACTAACTATGGCTACACCTTC.

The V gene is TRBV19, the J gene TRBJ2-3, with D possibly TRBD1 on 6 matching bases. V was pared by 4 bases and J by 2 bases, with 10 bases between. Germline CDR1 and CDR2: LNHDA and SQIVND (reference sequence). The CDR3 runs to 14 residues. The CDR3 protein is CASSRQGITDTQYF. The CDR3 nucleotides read TGTGCCAGTAGTAGGCAGGGGATCACAGATACGCAGTATTTT.

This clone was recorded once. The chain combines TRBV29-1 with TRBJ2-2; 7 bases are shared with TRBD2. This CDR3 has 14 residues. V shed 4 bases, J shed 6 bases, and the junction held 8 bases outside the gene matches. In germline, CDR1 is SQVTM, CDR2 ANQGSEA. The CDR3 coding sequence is TGCAGCGTTGGTAGGGGAGGGTTTTCCGGGGAGCTGTTTTTT. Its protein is CSVGRGGFSGELFF.

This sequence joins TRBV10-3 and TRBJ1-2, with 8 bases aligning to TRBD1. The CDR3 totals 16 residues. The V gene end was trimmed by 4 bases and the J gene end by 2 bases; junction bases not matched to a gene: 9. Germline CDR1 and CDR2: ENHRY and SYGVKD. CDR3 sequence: CAISAWGQALNYGYTF. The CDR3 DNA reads TGTGCCATCAGTGCGTGGGGACAGGCCCTGAACTATGGCTACACCTTC.

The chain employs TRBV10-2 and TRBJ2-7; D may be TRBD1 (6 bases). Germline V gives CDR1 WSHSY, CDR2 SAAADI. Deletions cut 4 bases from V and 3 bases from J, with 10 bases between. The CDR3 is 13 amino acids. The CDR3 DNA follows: TGCGCCAGCAGTGGGGGGCCGGACTACGAGCAGTACTTC. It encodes CASSGGPDYEQYF.

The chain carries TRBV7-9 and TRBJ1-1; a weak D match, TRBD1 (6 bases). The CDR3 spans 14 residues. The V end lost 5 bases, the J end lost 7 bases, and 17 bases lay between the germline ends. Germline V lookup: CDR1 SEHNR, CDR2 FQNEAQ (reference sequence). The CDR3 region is CASSPPAGVVEAFF. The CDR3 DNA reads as TGTGCCAGCAGCCCCCCGGCAGGGGTGGTTGAAGCTTTCTTT. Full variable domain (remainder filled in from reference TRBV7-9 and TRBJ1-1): DTGVSQNPRHKITKRGQNVTFRCDPISEHNRLYWYRQTLGQGPEFLTYFQNEAQLEKSRLLSDRFSAERPKGSFSTLEIQRTEQGDSAMYLCASSPPAGVVEAFFGQGTRLTVV.